What follows are 5 T cell receptor beta chains derived from one specimen sequenced in a study of cytomegalovirus exposure and HLA in healthy donors. PCR amplification relied on 60 Vbeta primers (plus 13 Jbeta primers). Sequencing used immunoSEQ multiplex PCR; TCRdb keeps in-frame clones, though not all of them. The repertoire holds under 250,000 clones, around 83% seen once, with 2.7% in the top ten. Specimen: PBMCs. The source is a woman in her 40s in good health and CMV-seronegative.

This clone was detected once. The chain has TRBV19 and TRBJ2-3, with 7 bases that match TRBD1. Germline V lookup: CDR1 LNHDA, CDR2 SQIVND (reference sequence). V was clipped by 8 bases and J by 5 bases; unmatched bases: 7. This CDR3 is 13 amino acids long. CDR3 protein: CASSTGPGDTQYF. In DNA, the CDR3 is TGTGCCAGTTCGACAGGGCCCGGAGATACGCAGTATTTT. The full variable domain, its missing parts supplied by reference TRBV19 and TRBJ2-3, is DGGITQSPKYLFRKEGQNVTLSCEQNLNHDAMYWYRQDPGQGLRLIYYSQIVNDFQKGDIAEGYSVSREKKESFPLTVTSAQKNPTAFYLCASSTGPGDTQYFGPGTRLTVL.

The J gene is TRBJ1-2, the V gene TRBV7-2, with TRBD1 matching over 7 bases. Trimming at V came to 4 bases and at J to 5 bases, leaving 10 bases not matched to a gene. The CDR3 runs 15 residues. Germline-derived CDR1 and CDR2 are SGHTA and FQGNSA. CDR3 sequence: CASSSPPSGGYGYTF. The DNA for the CDR3 is TGTGCCAGCAGCTCCCCCCCTTCAGGGGGTTATGGCTACACCTTC.

V gene TRBV5-1 combines with J gene TRBJ2-7, with D possibly matching TRBD1 (5 bases). This CDR3 spans 16 amino acids. Trimming stripped 1 base from V and 3 bases from J, with 17 bases between. Germline V gene lookup returns CDR1 SGHRS and CDR2 YFSETQ. The CDR3 DNA reads TGCGCCAGCAGCTTGTACCCCCAGGGAACTCTCTACGAGCAGTACTTC. Residues: CASSLYPQGTLYEQYF.

This rearrangement joins TRBV7-2 to TRBJ2-3; TRBD2 agrees at 7 bases. Germline CDR1 and CDR2: SGHTA and FQGNSA. The CDR3 runs 13 residues. The trim removed 8 bases at V and 2 bases at J, leaving 4 bases unmatched. The CDR3 nucleotides are TGTGCCAGCCAGACTAGCCCCACAGATACGCAGTATTTT. Translated, it gives CASQTSPTDTQYF. The variable domain in full, with the rest retrieved from reference TRBV7-2 and TRBJ2-3, is GAGVSQSPSNKVTEKGKDVELRCDPISGHTALYWYRQSLGQGLEFLIYFQGNSAPDKSGLPSDRFSAERTGGSVSTLTIQRTQQEDSAVYLCASQTSPTDTQYFGPGTRLTVL.

V gene TRBV5-1 combines with J gene TRBJ2-7; 8 nucleotides agree with TRBD2. Trimming at V came to 6 bases and at J to 0 bases, leaving 11 bases not matched to a gene. The CDR3 is made up of 16 amino acids. Germline V gene sequence: CDR1 SGHRS, CDR2 YFSETQ. The CDR3, as DNA: TGCGCCAGCACCGCGATTCGAGCGGGAGCCTCCTACGAGCAGTACTTC. It codes for CASTAIRAGASYEQYF.